What follows are 25 T cell receptor beta chains derived from one specimen sequenced in a study of blood T cells in healthy people across ages. It was with a sample-barcoded 5' primer and a J-beta primer mix that a second PCR of roughly 7 to 12 cycles was run. Using its own MiXCR run on the 5' RACE reads, TCRdb lists one record per CDR3 protein. This repertoire shows 1.8 million or so distinct CDR3 sequences, roughly two fifths found once; its top ten account for 20% to 25%. Sample: blood. Receptors originate from a human donor in good health.

Concerning this clonotype itself: A single base separates this from a much larger clone, so it may be a read error. CDR3 protein: CSAEDQASGANVLTF. CDR3 DNA: TGCAGCGCTGAAGATCAAGCTTCTGGGGCCAACGTCCTGACTTTC. V is TRBV29-1 and J is TRBJ2-6; D ambiguous. Germline CDR1 is SQVTM and CDR2 is ANQGSEA. The CDR3 is 15 amino acids. The variable domain in full, with the rest retrieved from reference TRBV29-1 and TRBJ2-6, is SAVISQKPSRDICQRGTSLTIQCQVDSQVTMMFWYRQQPGQSLTLIATANQGSEATYESGFVIDKFPISRPNLTFSTLTVSNMSPEDSSIYLCSAEDQASGANVLTFGAGSRLTVL.

This clonotype was seen a few times. The genes are TRBV6-2 or TRBV6-3 and TRBJ1-2; maybe TRBD1 (6 bases). The CDR3 extends over 15 amino acids. The V gene lost 0 bases and the J gene lost 3 bases, with 11 bases spanning the gap. CDR1 is MNHEY and CDR2 is SVGEGT in the germline V gene. The CDR3 loop is CASSYSVKGDYGYTF. The CDR3 coding sequence is TGTGCCAGCAGTTACTCGGTCAAGGGGGACTATGGCTACACCTTC.

As DNA, the CDR3 is TGTGCCAGCAGTTTAGCGGGCGGACTAGCGGGGGGGCTCGAGCAGTTCTTC. This translates into CASSLAGGLAGGLEQFF. This chain connects TRBV12-3 or TRBV12-4 to TRBJ2-1, with 15 positions matching TRBD2. With 0 bases clipped from V and 10 bases from J, the junction kept 7 bases outside the gene matches. The CDR3 totals 17 residues.

In its sample, this clonotype was seen many times. The J gene is TRBJ2-7, the V gene TRBV4-1; TRBD1 aligns across 8 bases. The trim removed 0 bases at V and 0 bases at J, leaving 10 bases unmatched. The CDR3 covers 18 residues. The germline CDR1 and CDR2 sequences are MGHRA and YSYEKL. The CDR3 is CASSQDRGWDRSSYEQYF. The CDR3 DNA reads as TGCGCCAGCAGCCAAGATCGGGGATGGGACAGGAGCTCCTACGAGCAGTACTTC.

This clonotype occurred a few times. This chain connects TRBV5-1 to TRBJ1-2; D gene ambiguous. Germline V lookup: CDR1 SGHRS, CDR2 YFSETQ. V was cut by 6 bases and J by 8 bases, with 17 bases left in between. The CDR3 spans 13 residues. The CDR3 protein is CASMRGKREGYTF. DNA of the CDR3: TGCGCCAGCATGCGAGGGAAACGAGAGGGCTACACCTTC.

V and J are TRBV6-2 or TRBV6-3 and TRBJ2-1; possibly TRBD2 for D (5 bases). This CDR3 is 12 amino acids long. CDR1 and CDR2 from the germline V gene are MNHEY and SVGEGT. V was clipped by 10 bases and J by 7 bases, with 14 bases between them. The DNA of the CDR3 is TGTGCCATCTCCTCCGGGGTGAATGAGCAGTTCTTC. Protein sequence: CAISSGVNEQFF.

This clonotype was found a few times. The CDR3 here is CSARGQGGSAFF. Here the CDR3 DNA reads TGCAGTGCTAGGGGACAGGGAGGTTCGGCTTTCTTT. The chain is built from TRBV20-1 and TRBJ1-1; 9 bases line up with TRBD1. Trimming at V came to 3 bases and at J to 11 bases, leaving 7 bases not matched to a gene. The CDR3 spans 12 residues. Germline V gene sequence: CDR1 DFQATT, CDR2 SNEGSKA (reference sequence).

CDR3 residues: CAISEGLGTEAFF. The CDR3 nucleotides read TGTGCCATCAGTGAGGGTTTGGGCACTGAAGCTTTCTTT. The genes are TRBV10-3 and TRBJ1-1; D unresolved. The CDR3 is 13 residues long. The V end was cut by 2 bases, the J end by 4 bases, with 8 bases between. The germline V gene encodes CDR1 ENHRY and CDR2 SYGVKD.

This clonotype was detected only a few times. The chain employs TRBV7-9 and TRBJ1-1, with D perhaps TRBD1 (5 bases). CDR3 length: 11 residues. With 8 bases removed from V and 5 bases from J, the gap between germline ends came to 9 bases. Germline CDR1 is SEHNR and CDR2 is FQNEAQ (reference sequence). Here the CDR3 reads CASAGRTEAFF. The CDR3 region has the DNA TGTGCCAGCGCAGGGAGGACTGAAGCTTTCTTT.

This clonotype showed up just a few times. The chain couples TRBV5-1 to TRBJ1-6; the D gene is possibly TRBD1 (5 bases). The V end lost 2 bases, the J end lost 8 bases, and 14 bases lay between the germline ends. Germline CDR1 is SGHRS and CDR2 is YFSETQ. The CDR3 contains 15 residues. DNA for the CDR3: TGCGCCAGCAGCTTAGAGACAGCTCGAGATTCACCCCTCCACTTT. Translation gives CASSLETARDSPLHF.

The J gene is TRBJ2-1, the V gene TRBV5-1; D unresolved. Germline V gene lookup returns CDR1 SGHRS and CDR2 YFSETQ. This CDR3 has 13 amino acids. V dropped 1 base and J dropped 6 bases, with 8 bases sitting between them. The CDR3 coding sequence is TGCGCCAGCAGCTTGACTCGCCCCAATGAGCAGTTCTTC. This encodes CASSLTRPNEQFF. The full variable domain, with the rest looked up from reference TRBV5-1 and TRBJ2-1, is KAGVTQTPRYLIKTRGQQVTLSCSPISGHRSVSWYQQTPGQGLQFLFEYFSETQRNKGNFPGRFSGRQFSNSRSEMNVSTLELGDSALYLCASSLTRPNEQFFGPGTRLTVL.

This sequence joins TRBV4-1 and TRBJ2-1; 9 positions match TRBD2. Germline loops: CDR1 MGHRA, CDR2 YSYEKL. V dropped 0 bases and J dropped 7; count of bases not matched to a gene: 7. CDR3 length: 16 residues. The CDR3 sequence is CASSQEGKGLANEQFF. CDR3 sequence (DNA): TGCGCCAGCAGCCAAGAGGGAAAGGGACTAGCAAATGAGCAGTTCTTC.

The V gene is TRBV28, the J gene TRBJ2-6; the D is unclear. Germline V gene lookup returns CDR1 MDHEN and CDR2 SYDVKM. The CDR3 sequence is 16 residues long. Trimming left V 3 bases short and J 2 bases short, with 11 bases between. The CDR3 spells CASSFLRAAGANVLTF. The DNA for the CDR3 is TGTGCCAGCAGTTTCTTAAGGGCGGCTGGGGCCAACGTCCTGACTTTC.

This clonotype was picked up a small number of times. CDR3 amino acids: CSVYERIQETQYF. CDR3 nucleotide sequence: TGCAGCGTTTACGAGCGTATCCAAGAGACCCAGTACTTC. The chain joins TRBV29-1 to TRBJ2-5; D is ambiguous. This CDR3 region has 13 residues. Germline assignment: CDR1 SQVTM and CDR2 ANQGSEA. Trimming took 5 bases from V and 1 from J, leaving 11 bases between them.

The chain recombines TRBV11-3 with TRBJ2-3; D possibly corresponds to TRBD2 (6 bases). The CDR3 covers 15 residues. The germline gives CDR1 SGHNT, CDR2 YENEEA. The germline V and J ends were trimmed by 4 bases and 0 bases, with 11 bases remaining between them. The CDR3 is CASSSGTFSTDTQYF. The CDR3, as DNA: TGTGCCAGCAGCTCCGGGACTTTTAGCACAGATACGCAGTATTTT. The whole variable domain, filled in from reference TRBV11-3 and TRBJ2-3, reads EAGVVQSPRYKIIEKKQPVAFWCNPISGHNTLYWYLQNLGQGPELLIRYENEEAVDDSQLPKDRFSAERLKGVDSTLKIQPAELGDSAVYLCASSSGTFSTDTQYFGPGTRLTVL.

The rearrangement joins TRBV29-1 to TRBJ1-2; a possible D gene is TRBD1 (5 bases). V shed 3 bases and J shed 13 bases, with 21 bases lying between them. The CDR3 consists of 13 residues. Germline CDR1 reads SQVTM; CDR2 reads ANQGSEA. Here the CDR3 reads CSVDRAAGQGGTF. CDR3 in DNA: TGCAGCGTTGACAGAGCGGCAGGGCAGGGCGGCACCTTC.

This rearrangement joins TRBV28 to TRBJ2-3, with TRBD1 identical over 7 bases. There are 16 residues in the CDR3. Trimming cost V 8 bases and J 4 bases; bases outside gene matches: 15. From germline, CDR1 is MDHEN and CDR2 SYDVKM. The CDR3 DNA reads TGTGCCAGCGGGCCTCTTCTACAGGGGACCGCAGATACGCAGTATTTT. Encoded protein: CASGPLLQGTADTQYF. Full variable domain (remainder filled in from reference TRBV28 and TRBJ2-3): DVKVTQSSRYLVKRTGEKVFLECVQDMDHENMFWYRQDPGLGLRLIYFSYDVKMKEKGDIPEGYSVSREKKERFSLILESASTNQTSMYLCASGPLLQGTADTQYFGPGTRLTVL.

This clonotype was recorded a few times. V usage is TRBV20-1 and J usage is TRBJ2-1; 8 bases agree with TRBD1. V shed 6 bases and J 8 bases; nucleotides not matched to a gene: 9. Germline CDR1 and CDR2: DFQATT and SNEGSKA (reference sequence). The CDR3 contains 13 residues. This CDR3 reads CSAAMTGVHEQFF. The CDR3 bases are TGCAGTGCCGCAATGACAGGGGTTCATGAGCAGTTCTTC.

This clonotype appeared a few times. The rearrangement joins TRBV4-2 to TRBJ2-7; TRBD1 might be the D (5 bases). The V gene's germline CDR1 is LGHNA and CDR2 YNFKEQ. The CDR3 has 16 residues. Trimming left V 0 bases short and J 7 bases short, with 19 bases between. DNA for the CDR3: TGTGCCAGCAGCCAAGATAATGGGGAAGGGGCTAGAGAGCAGTACTTC. As protein: CASSQDNGEGAREQYF.

In regard to this clonotype: A read error may explain this, as a much larger clone is one base away. The V gene is TRBV20-1, the J gene TRBJ2-3, with 7 nucleotides matching TRBD2. This CDR3 has 15 residues. Germline CDR1 DFQATT, CDR2 SNEGSKA (reference sequence). CDR3 in DNA: TGCAGTGTTAGAGGGAAGGCGGGGGAGGCATATACGCAGTATTTT. Translation gives CSVRGKAGEAYTQYF.

The chain joins TRBV20-1 to TRBJ2-3; TRBD2 matches at 10 bases. Germline lookup yields CDR1 DFQATT and CDR2 SNEGSKA (reference sequence). V was clipped by 0 bases and J by 1 base; unmatched bases: 7. The CDR3 runs 17 residues. The CDR3 sequence is CSARDPWTSGRTDTQYF. As DNA, the CDR3 is TGCAGTGCTAGAGACCCCTGGACTAGCGGACGCACAGATACGCAGTATTTT.

The chain combines TRBV12-3 or TRBV12-4 with TRBJ2-5; no clear D gene. V lost 5 bases and J lost 7, with 17 bases in between. The CDR3 runs 14 residues. DNA of the CDR3: TGTGCCAGCAGTAGCCCGACTGGGCGTCGGACCCAGTACTTC. Protein sequence: CASSSPTGRRTQYF.

This clonotype was observed a single time. The rearrangement uses TRBV7-2 and TRBJ2-1, with D possibly being TRBD1 (5 bases). The CDR3 has 16 amino acids. In germline, CDR1 is SGHTA, CDR2 FQGNSA. The V and J ends lost 1 base and 7 bases respectively, with 17 bases between them. The CDR3 bases are TGTGCCAGCAGCTTAGATTTTGGGGCGGTTAGGAATGAGCAGTTCTTC. Protein sequence: CASSLDFGAVRNEQFF. The whole variable domain, filled in from reference TRBV7-2 and TRBJ2-1, reads GAGVSQSPSNKVTEKGKDVELRCDPISGHTALYWYRQSLGQGLEFLIYFQGNSAPDKSGLPSDRFSAERTGGSVSTLTIQRTQQEDSAVYLCASSLDFGAVRNEQFFGPGTRLTVL.

This sequence joins TRBV29-1 and TRBJ1-1; TRBD1 might be the D (5 bases). The CDR3 length is 10 residues. Per germline, CDR1 SQVTM and CDR2 ANQGSEA. Trimming stripped 8 bases from V and 3 bases from J, with 7 bases between. The CDR3 spells CSTRDTEAFF. CDR3 bases: TGCAGCACCAGGGACACTGAAGCTTTCTTT.

The V call is TRBV29-1, the J call TRBJ1-2; D may be TRBD1 (5 bases). V lost 5 bases to trimming and J lost 7 bases, with 14 bases between them. The CDR3 sequence is 12 residues long. CDR1 is SQVTM, CDR2 ANQGSEA, per germline. CDR3 DNA sequence: TGCAGCGTTATTTGGGGGGGTAGTGGCTACACCTTC. Protein: CSVIWGGSGYTF. The whole variable domain, remainder taken from reference TRBV29-1 and TRBJ1-2, is SAVISQKPSRDICQRGTSLTIQCQVDSQVTMMFWYRQQPGQSLTLIATANQGSEATYESGFVIDKFPISRPNLTFSTLTVSNMSPEDSSIYLCSVIWGGSGYTFGSGTRLTVV.